Reported below is one T cell receptor (beta chain). Its antigen is not identified. This sample was included in a study of T-cell reconstitution after alpha-beta-depleted transplantation in children. The TCRbeta library was prepared with unique molecular identifiers. TCRdb reprocessed the PCR reads via MiXCR and lists one record per CDR3 protein. This table holds hundreds of thousands of distinct CDR3 sequences, roughly a sixth found once. This CDR3 has 14 residues. Between the trimmed V and J ends, which lost 3 bases and 2 bases, there was a span of 11 bases. In germline, CDR1 is LGHNA, CDR2 YNFKEQ. Findings and caveats of the study: After transplant, at about two months, alpha-beta T cells were reportedly derived from several hundred expanded graft clones. At one year after transplant, newly produced T cells mostly accounted for T-cell counts and diversity. In some patients, recipient T cells and intrathymic progenitors surviving conditioning explained high day-60 diversity.

The clonotype was recovered from a male patient between 2 and 10 years old who had a stem cell transplant for acute lymphoblastic leukemia, so the T cells may come from the graft donor. J is TRBJ2-7 and V is TRBV4-2; tentatively, D is TRBD2 (6 bases). Sample: PBMCs, mostly from graft donor cells, taken 360 days after TCRalphabeta/CD19-depleted stem cell transplant. The CDR3 is CASSHRLGTYEQYF. CDR3 DNA: TGTGCCAGCAGCCATCGACTAGGGACCTACGAGCAGTACTTC.